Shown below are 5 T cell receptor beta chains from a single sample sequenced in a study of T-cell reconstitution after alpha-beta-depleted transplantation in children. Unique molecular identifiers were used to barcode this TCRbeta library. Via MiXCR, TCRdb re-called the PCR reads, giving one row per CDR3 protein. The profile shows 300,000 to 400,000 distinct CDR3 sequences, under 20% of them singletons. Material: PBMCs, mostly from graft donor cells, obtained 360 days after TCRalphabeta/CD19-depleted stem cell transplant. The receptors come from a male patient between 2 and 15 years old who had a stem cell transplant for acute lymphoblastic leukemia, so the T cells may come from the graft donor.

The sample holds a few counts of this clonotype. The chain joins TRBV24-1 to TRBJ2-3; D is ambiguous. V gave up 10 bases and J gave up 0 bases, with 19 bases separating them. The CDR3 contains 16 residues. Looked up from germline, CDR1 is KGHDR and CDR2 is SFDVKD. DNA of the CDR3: TGTGCCACTCAAACTGGCAAGGCCCTCAGCACAGATACGCAGTATTTT. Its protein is CATQTGKALSTDTQYF.

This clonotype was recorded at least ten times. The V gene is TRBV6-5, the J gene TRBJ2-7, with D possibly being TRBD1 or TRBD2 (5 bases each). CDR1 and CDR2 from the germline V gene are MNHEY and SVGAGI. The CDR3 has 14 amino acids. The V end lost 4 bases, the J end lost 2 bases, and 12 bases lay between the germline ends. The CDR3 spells CASSSPGPTYEQYF. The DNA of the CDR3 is TGTGCCAGCAGTTCCCCGGGACCAACCTACGAGCAGTACTTC.

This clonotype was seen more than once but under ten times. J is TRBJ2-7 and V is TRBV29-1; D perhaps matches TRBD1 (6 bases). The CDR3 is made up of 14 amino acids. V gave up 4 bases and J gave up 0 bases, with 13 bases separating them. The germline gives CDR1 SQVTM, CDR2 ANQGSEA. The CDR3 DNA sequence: TGCAGCGTTGTTGGGACATGGGGCTCCTACGAGCAGTACTTC. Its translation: CSVVGTWGSYEQYF.

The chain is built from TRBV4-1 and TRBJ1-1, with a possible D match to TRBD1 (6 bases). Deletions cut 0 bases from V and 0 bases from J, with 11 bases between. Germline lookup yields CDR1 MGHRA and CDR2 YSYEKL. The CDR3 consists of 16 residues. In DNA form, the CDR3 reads TGCGCCAGCAGCCAAGAGGAGGACAGCGTGAACACTGAAGCTTTCTTT. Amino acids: CASSQEEDSVNTEAFF.

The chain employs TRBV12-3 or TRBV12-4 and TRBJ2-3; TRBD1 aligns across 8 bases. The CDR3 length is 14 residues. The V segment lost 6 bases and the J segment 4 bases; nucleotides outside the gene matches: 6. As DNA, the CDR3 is TGTGCCAGCAGCCTCAGGGGGCCCGCAGATACGCAGTATTTT. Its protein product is CASSLRGPADTQYF.